The T cell receptor (beta chain) described here comes from a study of neurological immune-mediated disorders. Germline CDR1 reads DFQATT; CDR2 reads SNEGSKA (reference sequence). V was shortened by 6 bases and J by 0 bases, with 12 bases between the two germline ends. The CDR3 is 13 amino acids. This clonotype was seen many times. The cDNA was generated by 5'RACE with 10-nucleotide random UMIs. TCRdb re-analysed the 5' RACE reads in MiXCR, keeping a single row per CDR3 protein. The data contain roughly 120,000 distinct CDR3 sequences, more than 2.5% of them singletons. Source material was 2 million unsorted PBMCs, stored at -80 °C in RNAlater.

This clonotype was sampled from a woman younger than 45 with multiple sclerosis. The V call is TRBV20-1, the J call TRBJ2-7, with a possible D match to TRBD2 (6 bases). The source material was PBMCs. The CDR3 is CSAEGRNSYEQYF. In nucleotides, the CDR3 is TGCAGTGCGGAGGGGCGGAACTCCTACGAGCAGTACTTC.